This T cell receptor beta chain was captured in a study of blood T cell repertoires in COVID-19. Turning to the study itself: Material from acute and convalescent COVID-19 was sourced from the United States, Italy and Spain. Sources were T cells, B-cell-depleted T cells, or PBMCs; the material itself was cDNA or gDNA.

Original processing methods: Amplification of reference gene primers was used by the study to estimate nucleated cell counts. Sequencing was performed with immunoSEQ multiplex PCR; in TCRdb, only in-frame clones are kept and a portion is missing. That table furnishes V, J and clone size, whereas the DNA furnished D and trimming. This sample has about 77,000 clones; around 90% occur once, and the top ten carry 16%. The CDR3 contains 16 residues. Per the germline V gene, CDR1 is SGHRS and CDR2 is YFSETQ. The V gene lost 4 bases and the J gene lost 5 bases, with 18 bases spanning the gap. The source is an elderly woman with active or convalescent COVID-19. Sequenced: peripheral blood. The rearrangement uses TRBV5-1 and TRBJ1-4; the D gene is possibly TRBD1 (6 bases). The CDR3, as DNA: TGCGCCAGCAGCATTACCCCGACAGGCCAGAATGAAAAACTGTTTTTT. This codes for CASSITPTGQNEKLFF. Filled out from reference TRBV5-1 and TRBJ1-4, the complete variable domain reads KAGVTQTPRYLIKTRGQQVTLSCSPISGHRSVSWYQQTPGQGLQFLFEYFSETQRNKGNFPGRFSGRQFSNSRSEMNVSTLELGDSALYLCASSITPTGQNEKLFFGSGTQLSVL.